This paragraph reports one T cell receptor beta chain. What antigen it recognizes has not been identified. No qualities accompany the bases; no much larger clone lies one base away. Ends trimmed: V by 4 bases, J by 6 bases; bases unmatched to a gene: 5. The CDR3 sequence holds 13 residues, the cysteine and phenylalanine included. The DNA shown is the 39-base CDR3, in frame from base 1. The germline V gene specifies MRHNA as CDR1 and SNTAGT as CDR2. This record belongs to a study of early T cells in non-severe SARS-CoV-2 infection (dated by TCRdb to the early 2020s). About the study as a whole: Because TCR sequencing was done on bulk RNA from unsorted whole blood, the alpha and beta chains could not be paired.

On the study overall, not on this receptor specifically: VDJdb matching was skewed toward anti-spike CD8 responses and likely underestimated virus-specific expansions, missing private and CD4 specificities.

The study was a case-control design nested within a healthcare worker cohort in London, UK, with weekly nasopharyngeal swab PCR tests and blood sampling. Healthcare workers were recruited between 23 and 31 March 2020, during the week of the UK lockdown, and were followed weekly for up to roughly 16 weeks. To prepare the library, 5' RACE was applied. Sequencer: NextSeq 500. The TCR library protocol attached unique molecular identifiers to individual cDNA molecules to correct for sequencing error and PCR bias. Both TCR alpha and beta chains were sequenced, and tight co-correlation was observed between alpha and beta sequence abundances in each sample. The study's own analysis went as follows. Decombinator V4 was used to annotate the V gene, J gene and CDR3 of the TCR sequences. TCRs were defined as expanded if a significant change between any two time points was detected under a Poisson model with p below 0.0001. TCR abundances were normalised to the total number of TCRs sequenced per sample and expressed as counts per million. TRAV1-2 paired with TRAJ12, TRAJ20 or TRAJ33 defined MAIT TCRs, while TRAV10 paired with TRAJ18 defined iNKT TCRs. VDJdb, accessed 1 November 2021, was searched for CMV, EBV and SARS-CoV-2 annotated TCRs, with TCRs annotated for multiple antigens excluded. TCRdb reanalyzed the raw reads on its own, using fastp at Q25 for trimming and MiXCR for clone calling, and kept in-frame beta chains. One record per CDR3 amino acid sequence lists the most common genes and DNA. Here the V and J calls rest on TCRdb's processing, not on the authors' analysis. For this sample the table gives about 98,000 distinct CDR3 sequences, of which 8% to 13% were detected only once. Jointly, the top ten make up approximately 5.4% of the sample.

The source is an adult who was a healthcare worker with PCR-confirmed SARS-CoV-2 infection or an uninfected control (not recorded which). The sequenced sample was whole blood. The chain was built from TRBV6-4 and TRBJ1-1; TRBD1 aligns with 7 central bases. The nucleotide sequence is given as TGTGCCAGCAGTGGGACAGGTTCGTCTGAAGCTTTCTTT. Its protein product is CASSGTGSSEAFF.